The TCR beta chain under discussion was sequenced for a study of cytomegalovirus exposure and HLA in healthy donors. Overall study findings and caveats: Per a later analysis, under 20,000 TCR beta sequences showed association with HLA alleles at 0.05 false discovery rate.

With V trimmed by 1 base and J by 2 bases, 4 bases remained unmatched. The CDR3 runs to 15 residues. The germline V gene has CDR1 SGHAT and CDR2 FQNNGV. The PCR contained 60 Vbeta and 13 Jbeta primers. Generated by immunoSEQ multiplex PCR, the TCRdb table keeps only in-frame clones and is missing some. The table includes some 130,000 clones, about 70% detected once. A note on this clone: Its antigen is as yet unknown.

This sequence was found in a woman aged 60-75 years in good health and CMV-seropositive. The source material was PBMCs. The chain uses TRBV11-2 and TRBJ2-7, with TRBD1 matching over 8 bases. CDR3 sequence (DNA): TGTGCCAGCAGCTTAGTTCCAGGGGGCCCCTACGAGCAGTACTTC. Its protein is CASSLVPGGPYEQYF. Looking up the rest from reference TRBV11-2 and TRBJ2-7 gives the full variable domain: EAGVAQSPRYKIIEKRQSVAFWCNPISGHATLYWYQQILGQGPKLLIQFQNNGVVDDSQLPKDRFSAERLKGVDSTLKIQPAKLEDSAVYLCASSLVPGGPYEQYFGPGTRLTVT.